This T cell receptor beta chain was profiled in a study of radiation and T cells in renal cell carcinoma. Points from the study as a whole: No pretreatment tumor biopsies were available for baseline clonotypes. From baseline, blood top tumor clonotypes peaked at 2 weeks post-radiation.

The time point: blood 2 weeks post-SBRT. Sample treatment: 15 Gy SBRT to primary tumor, nephrectomy 4 weeks later. Serial blood draws occurred at baseline and 2 and 4 weeks post-SBRT. Clear cell pathology was present in this patient's renal cell carcinoma. Here immunoSEQ multiplex PCR was the method, and the copy in TCRdb shows in-frame clones only, minus some. The profile covers roughly 130,000 clones, with roughly four fifths appearing a single time and 1.5% to 2% taken by the ten largest. Of note for this clone: Its antigen is still unknown.

V was shortened by 0 bases and J by 8 bases, with 9 bases between the two germline ends. The CDR3 contains 13 residues. Germline V gene sequence: CDR1 MNHEY, CDR2 SVGAGI. This chain uses TRBV6-5 with TRBJ2-3; D may be TRBD1 (5 bases). Sequences were derived from blood, sampled from a patient whose treatment included radiotherapy and nephrectomy. This clonotype originated in a woman aged 55-69 years with renal cell carcinoma. The CDR3 DNA follows: TGTGCCAGCAGTTACTCGGGTCAGGGTACGCAGTATTTT. Translated: CASSYSGQGTQYF.